This TCR beta chain was sequenced in a study of OX40 agonist ivuxolimab in advanced cancers. Across the study: Every 2 weeks, patients received ivuxolimab intravenously, dosed at 0.01 to 10 mg/kg.

Autoimmune disease history or systemic immunosuppression led to patients being barred. Overall study findings and caveats: Circulating CD4+ and CD8+ T cells showed clonal expansion by week 6 at 0.1 to 3.0 mg/kg. Some of the nonresponding patients also showed low levels of normalized T-cell clonal expansion.

The table came from immunoSEQ multiplex PCR; TCRdb's copy has only in-frame clones and leaves some out. Among more than 35,000 clones listed, about 80% were seen once. Worth noting for this clone: What it recognizes is unknown. A read error may account for a junction end that differs from germline.

This CDR3 is 15 amino acids long. CDR1 is PRHDT, CDR2 FYEKMQ, per germline (reference sequence). Sample: CD4+ or CD8+ T cells sorted from blood, taken in a trial of the OX40 agonist ivuxolimab. The clonotype was recovered from an adult with an advanced solid tumor such as melanoma, head and neck, liver or kidney cancer. This sequence joins TRBV13 and TRBJ1-1, with 9 bases aligning to TRBD1. The DNA for the CDR3 is TGTGCCAGCAGTTTAGGTGACAGGGGGTTGGCTGAAGCTTTCTTT. Protein: CASSLGDRGLAEAFF.